This T cell receptor beta chain was profiled in a study of identifying expanded T cells in peripheral blood. The study's findings and limits: Clone count variance between approximately two-week samples rose with total template count. Differentially abundant clones: about 1.1 between replicates, around 16 at two to three weeks, around 20 at four.

This clone was detected only once. As yet, its antigen is unknown. During the collection period, no donor immune events like infections were recorded. The repertoire was sequenced with immunoSEQ multiplex PCR; TCRdb's copy has only in-frame clones and lacks some. Of 70,000 to 100,000 clones listed, around 89% were seen once; the top ten hold around 20%. Germline CDR1 and CDR2: SGHRS and YFSETQ. V was clipped by 0 bases and J by 2 bases; unmatched bases: 6. There are 16 residues in the CDR3. Sequenced sample: blood. This receptor was identified in a person aged 18 to 75 in good health. This chain connects TRBV5-1 to TRBJ2-7, with 9 bases matching TRBD1. CDR3 in DNA: TGCGCCAGCAGCTTGGGGCCGGGACAGGGTACCTACGAGCAGTACTTC. Translated, it gives CASSLGPGQGTYEQYF.